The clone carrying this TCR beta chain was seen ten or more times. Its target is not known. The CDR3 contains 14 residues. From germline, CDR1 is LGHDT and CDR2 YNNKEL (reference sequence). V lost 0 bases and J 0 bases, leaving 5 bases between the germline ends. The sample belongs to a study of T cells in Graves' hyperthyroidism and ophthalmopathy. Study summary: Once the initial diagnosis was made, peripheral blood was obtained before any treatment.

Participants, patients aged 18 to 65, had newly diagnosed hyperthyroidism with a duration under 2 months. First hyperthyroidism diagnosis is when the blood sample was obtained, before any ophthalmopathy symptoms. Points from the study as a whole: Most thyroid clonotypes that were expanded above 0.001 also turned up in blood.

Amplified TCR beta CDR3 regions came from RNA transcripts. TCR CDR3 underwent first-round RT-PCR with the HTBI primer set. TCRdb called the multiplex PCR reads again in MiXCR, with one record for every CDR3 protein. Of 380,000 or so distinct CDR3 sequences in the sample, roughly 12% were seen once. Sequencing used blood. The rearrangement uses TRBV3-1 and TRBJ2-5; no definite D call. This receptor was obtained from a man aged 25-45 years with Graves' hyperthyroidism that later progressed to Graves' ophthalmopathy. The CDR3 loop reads CASSQEIYQETQYF. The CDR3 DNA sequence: TGTGCCAGCAGCCAAGAGATCTACCAAGAGACCCAGTACTTC.